The entry that follows covers one T cell receptor (beta chain) sequence. The target antigen is unknown. This sample was included in a study of Graves' ophthalmopathy and Graves' hyperthyroidism. Study-wide context: Researchers obtained peripheral blood at initial diagnosis, before any treatment had begun.

Germline CDR1 is MNHNS and CDR2 is SASEGT. V shed 8 bases and J shed 5 bases, with 15 bases lying between them. The CDR3 loop spans 14 amino acids. CDR3 regions of TCR beta were amplified from RNA transcripts. After a first-round RT-PCR with HTBI primers, a second-round multiplex PCR was run. Via MiXCR, TCRdb re-called the multiplex PCR reads, giving one row per CDR3 protein. The sample lists over 500,000 distinct CDR3 sequences; 22% were seen once. Whole-study findings and limits: Ophthalmopathy progression predictions by the model showed about 72% specificity and approximately 71% sensitivity. Most thyroid clonotypes expanded beyond 0.001 frequency were also found in blood. A classifier, a 13-signature model, separated ophthalmopathy from stable hyperthyroidism with around 88% sensitivity and over 70% specificity.

This chain joins TRBV6-1 and TRBJ2-2; maybe TRBD1 (5 bases). Source material: peripheral blood. This receptor was identified in a woman under 30 with stable Graves' hyperthyroidism. Some clones in this sample may be carry-over from other donors' samples. The CDR3 DNA is TGTGCCAGCTCCGACTTTCAGGGTACCGGGGAGCTGTTTTTT. Translated, it gives CASSDFQGTGELFF.